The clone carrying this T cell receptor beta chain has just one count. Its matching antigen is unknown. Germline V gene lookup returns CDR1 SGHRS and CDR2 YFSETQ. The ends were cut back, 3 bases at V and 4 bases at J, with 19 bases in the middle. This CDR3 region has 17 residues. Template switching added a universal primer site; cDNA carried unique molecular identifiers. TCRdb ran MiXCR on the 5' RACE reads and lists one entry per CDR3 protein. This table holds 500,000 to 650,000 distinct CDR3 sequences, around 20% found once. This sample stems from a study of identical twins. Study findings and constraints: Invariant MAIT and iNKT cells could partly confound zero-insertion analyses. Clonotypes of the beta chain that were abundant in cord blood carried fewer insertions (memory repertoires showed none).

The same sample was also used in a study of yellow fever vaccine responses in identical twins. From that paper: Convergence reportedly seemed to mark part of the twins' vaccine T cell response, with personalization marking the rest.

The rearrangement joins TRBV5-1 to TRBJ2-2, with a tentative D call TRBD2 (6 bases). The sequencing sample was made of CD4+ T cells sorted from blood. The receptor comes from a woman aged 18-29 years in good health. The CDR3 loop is CASSSTVGGLGTGELFF. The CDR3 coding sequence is TGCGCCAGCAGCTCTACCGTCGGAGGGCTTGGCACCGGGGAGCTGTTTTTT.